These 24 T cell receptor beta chains came from one sample sequenced in a study of blood T cell repertoires in COVID-19. Sequenced by immunoSEQ multiplex PCR; TCRdb stores in-frame clones only, minus some. Of about 190,000 clones listed, 80% to 90% are singletons. Sequenced sample: peripheral blood. All receptors derive from a woman aged 80 or over with COVID-19, enrolled during active disease.

This sequence joins TRBV5-5 and TRBJ2-2; 8 bases are a match to TRBD1. The CDR3 length is 15 residues. Germline CDR1 is SGHKS and CDR2 is YYEKEE (reference sequence). Germline trimming cut 4 bases from V and 5 bases from J; bases unmatched to any gene: 7. The CDR3 DNA follows: TGTGCCAGCAGCACCCGGGACAGGTGGACCGGGGAGCTGTTTTTT. Translating gives CASSTRDRWTGELFF.

The sample holds a few counts of this clone. The V and J genes are TRBV5-6 and TRBJ2-1; D unresolved. V lost 3 bases and J lost 6, with 19 bases in between. The CDR3 has 16 residues. Per the germline V gene, CDR1 is SGHDT and CDR2 is YYEEEE. The CDR3 nucleotides are TGTGCCAGCAGCTCCACGACATGGGTTTCCGGCAATGAGCAGTTCTTC. This translates into CASSSTTWVSGNEQFF.

The rearrangement uses TRBV28 and TRBJ1-3, with unresolved D. The CDR3 is 14 amino acids. Germline values: CDR1 MDHEN, CDR2 SYDVKM. V lost 2 bases, J lost 4 bases, and 9 bases lay in between. CDR3: CASSLTGNGNTIYF. CDR3 DNA: TGTGCCAGCAGTTTAACGGGGAACGGAAACACCATATATTTT.

A single count supports this clone. The chain carries TRBV28 and TRBJ2-5; TRBD1 matches at 8 bases. V gave up 10 bases and J gave up 4 bases; unmatched junction bases: 8. This CDR3 spans 13 amino acids. Per the germline V gene, CDR1 is MDHEN and CDR2 is SYDVKM. CDR3 nucleotide sequence: TGTGCCACCAAACCAGGGGGCCGAGAGACCCAGTACTTC. Its translation: CATKPGGRETQYF.

V and J are TRBV14 and TRBJ2-7; TRBD1 aligns across 8 bases. Germline V gene lookup returns CDR1 SGHDN and CDR2 FVKESK. J was trimmed by 2 bases and V by 3 bases; bases with no gene match: 9. The CDR3 is 16 residues long. The CDR3 bases are TGTGCCAGCAGCCATTTCCGGGACAGGTCTCCCTACGAGCAGTACTTC. Its protein product is CASSHFRDRSPYEQYF.

V and J are TRBV7-2 and TRBJ2-2; TRBD2 is a possible D gene (6 bases). This CDR3 spans 16 amino acids. Germline CDR1 is SGHTA and CDR2 is FQGNSA. With 4 bases removed from V and 0 bases from J, the gap between germline ends came to 12 bases. For the CDR3, the DNA is TGTGCCAGCAGCTCAATAGCGGTAACGAACACCGGGGAGCTGTTTTTT. Residues: CASSSIAVTNTGELFF.

V gene TRBV19 combines with J gene TRBJ1-5; D gene ambiguous. Germline lookup yields CDR1 LNHDA and CDR2 SQIVND (reference sequence). Trimming shortened V by 5 bases and J by 5 bases, and 16 bases separated the two germline ends. CDR3 size: 15 residues. The CDR3 reads CASSLWAAPDQPQHF. For the CDR3, the DNA is TGTGCCAGTAGTCTTTGGGCAGCTCCGGATCAGCCCCAGCATTTT. The entire variable domain, with the rest obtained from reference TRBV19 and TRBJ1-5, is as follows: DGGITQSPKYLFRKEGQNVTLSCEQNLNHDAMYWYRQDPGQGLRLIYYSQIVNDFQKGDIAEGYSVSREKKESFPLTVTSAQKNPTAFYLCASSLWAAPDQPQHFGDGTRLSIL.

This clone showed up many times. The gene calls are TRBV30 and TRBJ2-7; D is ambiguous. Germline CDR1 GTSNPN, CDR2 SVGIG (reference sequence). The CDR3 spans 13 residues. The V gene lost 0 bases and the J gene lost 3 bases, with 9 bases spanning the gap. The CDR3 is CAWSVSQVYEQYF. In DNA form, the CDR3 reads TGTGCCTGGAGTGTAAGTCAGGTCTACGAGCAGTACTTC.

This clone was observed a few times. The chain joins TRBV20-1 to TRBJ1-1, with unresolved D. The germline gives CDR1 DFQATT, CDR2 SNEGSKA (reference sequence). The CDR3 spans 11 residues. V was shortened by 0 bases and J by 6 bases, with 5 bases between the two germline ends. CDR3 residues: CSARDYPEAFF. In nucleotides, the CDR3 is TGCAGTGCTAGAGACTATCCTGAAGCTTTCTTT.

This chain links TRBV5-4 with TRBJ1-2; 12 nucleotides line up with TRBD1. With 4 bases clipped from V and 7 bases from J, the junction kept 8 bases outside the gene matches. The CDR3 covers 15 residues. Germline V gene data show CDR1 as SGHNT and CDR2 as YYREEE (reference sequence). CDR3: CASSRPRDRGLGYTF. In DNA form, the CDR3 reads TGTGCCAGCAGCAGGCCTCGGGACAGGGGGCTTGGCTACACCTTC.

This clone was seen only a few times. The CDR3 nucleotides read TGTGCCAGCAGTTACACCAGCGTCAAATGGGATGAGCAGTTCTTC. This translates into CASSYTSVKWDEQFF. The chain is built from TRBV6-2 or TRBV6-3 and TRBJ2-1; D gene ambiguous. The CDR3 extends over 15 amino acids. Germline V CDR1 and CDR2: MNHEY, SVGEGT. Trimming left V 2 bases short and J 8 bases short, with 16 bases between.

This rearrangement joins TRBV28 to TRBJ2-5, with a possible D match to TRBD2 (6 bases). Germline V gene data show CDR1 as MDHEN and CDR2 as SYDVKM. Trimming took off 9 bases at V and 1 base at J, with 15 bases between the two ends. This CDR3 region has 14 residues. The CDR3 loop is CASTRPGLQETQYF. CDR3 in DNA: TGTGCCAGTACACGACCGGGACTCCAAGAGACCCAGTACTTC.

J is TRBJ2-5 and V is TRBV4-3, with D possibly matching TRBD1 (6 bases). Trimming shortened V by 0 bases and J by 4 bases, and 12 bases separated the two germline ends. The CDR3 has 15 residues. Germline CDR1 reads LGHNA; CDR2 reads YSLEER. CDR3 in amino acids: CASSQDVGRGETQYF. In nucleotides, the CDR3 is TGCGCCAGCAGCCAAGATGTAGGCAGGGGAGAGACCCAGTACTTC.

The chain employs TRBV11-2 and TRBJ1-1, with unresolved D. V was pared by 8 bases and J by 6 bases, with 13 bases between. The CDR3 has 12 amino acids. Per the germline V gene, CDR1 is SGHAT and CDR2 is FQNNGV. The CDR3 sequence is CASSPATPEAFF. CDR3 in DNA: TGTGCCAGCTCCCCTGCAACTCCTGAAGCTTTCTTT.

In DNA, the CDR3 is TGTGCCAGCAGGGCGGGACAGGGATCTGGAAACACCATATATTTT. This codes for CASRAGQGSGNTIYF. The rearrangement links TRBV28 to TRBJ1-3; 9 bases match TRBD1. CDR1 MDHEN and CDR2 SYDVKM come from the germline V gene. With V trimmed by 6 bases and J by 1 base, 4 bases remained unmatched. The CDR3 is made up of 15 amino acids. Full variable domain (rest looked up from reference TRBV28 and TRBJ1-3): DVKVTQSSRYLVKRTGEKVFLECVQDMDHENMFWYRQDPGLGLRLIYFSYDVKMKEKGDIPEGYSVSREKKERFSLILESASTNQTSMYLCASRAGQGSGNTIYFGEGSWLTVV.

In its sample, this clone was seen once. The DNA of the CDR3 is TGTGCCAGCAGCCCGGGACTAGCGGTTCCCGTCCGGGAGCTGTTTTTT. This codes for CASSPGLAVPVRELFF. The gene calls are TRBV6-2 or TRBV6-3 and TRBJ2-2; 11 nucleotides match TRBD2. There are 16 residues in the CDR3. Per germline, CDR1 MNHEY and CDR2 SVGEGT. V lost 6 bases and J lost 9; bases outside the gene matches: 12.

This clone was found a few times. CDR3 amino acids: CASSLLGRAYEQYF. DNA for the CDR3: TGTGCCAGCAGCTTACTTGGCAGGGCCTACGAGCAGTACTTC. The rearrangement uses TRBV7-2 and TRBJ2-7; D is perhaps TRBD1 (5 bases). With 2 bases removed from V and 2 bases from J, the gap between germline ends came to 10 bases. The germline V gene encodes CDR1 SGHTA and CDR2 FQGNSA. The length of the CDR3 is 14 residues.

The chain recombines TRBV19 with TRBJ1-6; D unresolved. Germline CDR1 is LNHDA and CDR2 is SQIVND (reference sequence). V was trimmed by 4 bases and J by 7 bases, leaving 8 bases between them. This CDR3 comprises 13 residues. The CDR3 here is CASSRAPNSPLHF. The DNA of the CDR3 is TGTGCCAGTAGTAGGGCCCCGAATTCACCCCTCCACTTT.

This clone was seen a few times. The gene calls are TRBV6-6 and TRBJ1-5; 7 bases match TRBD1. J gave up 2 bases and V 5 bases, and 9 bases lay outside the gene matches. The CDR3 is made up of 16 amino acids. Germline V gene lookup returns CDR1 MNHNY and CDR2 SVGAGI (reference sequence). The CDR3 sequence: CASSRVGGLGNQPQHF. In DNA, the CDR3 is TGTGCCAGCAGTAGAGTAGGGGGCCTCGGCAATCAGCCCCAGCATTTT.

The genes are TRBV29-1 and TRBJ2-6, with 12 nucleotides matching TRBD1. Germline lookup yields CDR1 SQVTM and CDR2 ANQGSEA. This CDR3 is 20 amino acids long. The V and J ends lost 1 base and 6 bases, in that order; junction bases with no gene match: 16. The CDR3, as DNA: TGCAGCGTTGAAGGGGCCGAGGGAGGGACAGGGGGCGCGGAGGCCAACGTCCTGACTTTC. Encoded protein: CSVEGAEGGTGGAEANVLTF.

The chain is built from TRBV27 and TRBJ2-1, with 11 bases lining up with TRBD2. The CDR3 runs to 15 residues. The germline V gene has CDR1 MNHEY and CDR2 SMNVEV (reference sequence). J was trimmed by 6 bases and V by 5 bases; bases with no gene match: 6. The CDR3, as DNA: TGTGCCAGCAGTATCCTAGCGGGAGGAGTCAATGAGCAGTTCTTC. As protein: CASSILAGGVNEQFF.

V gene TRBV3-1 (or the pseudogene TRBV3-2) combines with J gene TRBJ2-5; no clear D. V was cut by 1 base and J by 5 bases, with 14 bases left in between. This CDR3 has 15 amino acids. The germline CDR1 and CDR2 sequences are LGHDT and YNNKEL (reference sequence). The CDR3: CASSQGVSSRETQYF. The DNA of the CDR3 is TGTGCCAGCAGCCAAGGGGTTAGCTCAAGGGAGACCCAGTACTTC.

The gene calls are TRBV9 and TRBJ2-2, with D possibly being TRBD2 (6 bases). The CDR3 is 14 residues long. The V and J ends lost 5 bases and 6 bases respectively, with 14 bases between them. Germline CDR1 reads SGDLS; CDR2 reads YYNGEE. CDR3 nucleotides: TGTGCCAGCAGTGCACCCCCGGGAGCCGGGGAGCTGTTTTTT. It translates to CASSAPPGAGELFF.

The chain links TRBV5-1 to TRBJ2-1, with TRBD1 matching 10 bases. Germline loops: CDR1 SGHRS, CDR2 YFSETQ. Germline trimming cut 3 bases from V and 5 bases from J; bases unmatched to any gene: 5. The CDR3 sequence is 15 residues long. CDR3 protein: CASSWGQGRHNEQFF. The CDR3 nucleotides are TGCGCCAGCAGCTGGGGACAGGGGAGACACAATGAGCAGTTCTTC.